This T cell receptor (beta chain) was profiled in a study of radiation and T cells in renal cell carcinoma (dated by TCRdb to 2018 to 2020). For the study in its entirety: Samples were obtained from a clinical trial, in which 15 Gy stereotactic body radiation therapy was delivered to primary renal cell carcinomas and nephrectomy was performed 4 weeks later. A total of roughly 53 samples underwent TCR beta sequencing, made up of around 26 tumors and some 27 peripheral blood samples. A total of 4 million to 5 million unique CDR3 nucleotide sequences, encoding 2,500,000 or so unique CDR3 amino acid sequences, were found across all 50 or so samples. Paper-wide results and their limitations: Effects of radiation dose or scheduling on the TCR repertoire could not be addressed with the single-armed trial design. Because pretreatment tumor biopsies were not available, the baseline intratumoral presence of clonotypes could not be determined. In blood, the top tumor clonotypes increased from baseline to 2 weeks after radiation and then shrank by 4 weeks, which suggests a temporary expansion of tumor-resident clones. Dynamics of the blood repertoire were not tracked past 4 weeks after treatment.

Reading the label with the study, this specimen's time point is: blood 2 weeks post-SBRT. In the paper's terms, the treatment or condition label means: 15 Gy SBRT to primary tumor, nephrectomy 4 weeks later. To follow tumor-enriched clonotypes, peripheral blood was collected serially from radiation-treated patients at baseline and again at 2 weeks and 4 weeks after SBRT. Every patient had renal cell carcinoma of clear cell pathology. The QIAamp DNA Blood Mini Kit (Qiagen) was used to prepare genomic DNA for TCR sequencing. Only samples passing all quality control checks were included in the analyses. The immunoSEQ kit was used, according to the manufacturer's recommendations, to generate TCR beta libraries from genomic DNA. To prepare the libraries, a first multiplex PCR with proprietary primers was run, followed by a second PCR that added unique barcodes, and a bead cleanup was done after each round. Each sample batch included a kit-provided positive control reaction and a negative control reaction. The final libraries were assessed on an Agilent 4200 TapeStation D1000 ScreenTape, pooled by volume, and quantified by qPCR. Sequencing was performed on an Illumina NextSeq500 using a MidOutput 150-cycle cartridge, with 156 Read1 cycles, 15 Index1 cycles, and the kit custom primers. The pooled library was loaded at 0.85 to 1 pM, with an approximately 20% PhiX control spiked in. In the paper's pipeline: The vendor-processed data were analyzed in R, and a clonotype was defined as all T cells that share the same CDR3 nucleotide sequence. In the clone abundance analyses, frequencies in each sample were normalized to that sample's 10,000 most abundant clones. Before analysis, public T cell clones were removed, and these numbered fewer than six per sample on average. An abundance difference of at least 32-fold between compartments was the criterion for calling clonotypes tumor-enriched or baseline blood-enriched. Clonotypes expanded or contracted between blood time points were identified with a beta-binomial differential abundance model. Similarity between tumor and blood repertoires was quantified using the Baroni-Urbani and Buser coefficient, and groups were compared with two-tailed Wilcoxon tests in R. Imported from immuneACCESS, the table was reduced by TCRdb to in-frame sequences with V and J called. These copies leave out some clones; in studies compared against another copy, an unresolved V gene accounts for under half, and the cause of the remainder is not known. D and trimming come from the DNA, and the V and J calls and clone size come from that table. The sample table contains around 130,000 clones; only one count was recorded for 75% to 90% of them. In total, the top ten clones hold under 2.5% of the sample.

Counted from cysteine to phenylalanine, this CDR3 has 14 amino acids. The read is trimmed to its CDR3 DNA, 42 bases read in frame from base 1. The germline V gene sets CDR1 to SGDLS and CDR2 to YYNGEE. V and J are truncated by 0 bases and 3 bases respectively, leaving an intervening sequence of 10 bases. About this clone itself: Its specific antigen is unknown. The sample holds no much larger clone one base away, and base qualities are not on file.

The sequence came from a woman aged 55-69 years with renal cell carcinoma. In this chain, TRBV9 is recombined with TRBJ2-7; the D gene cannot be resolved reliably. The sequenced sample was blood, obtained from a patient whose treatment included radiotherapy and nephrectomy. The DNA sequence reads TGTGCCAGCAGCGTAGCTACGGGCCACTACGAGCAGTACTTC. Its translation reads: CASSVATGHYEQYF.